This T cell receptor beta chain derives from a study of monozygotic twins with inflammatory bowel disease. TCRdb reanalyzed the 5' RACE reads, giving one entry per CDR3 protein sequence and no DNA. The listing contains fewer than 450,000 distinct CDR3 sequences. Specimen: blood. The TCR originated in a human donor with ulcerative colitis or Crohn's disease, or a healthy co-twin of an affected twin (not recorded which).

The chain's CDR3 is CASSPGLAGGLAINSRQYF. This chain joins TRBV4-3 and TRBJ2-7; the TCRdb D gene call, TRBD2, has no DNA to confirm it. The CDR3 consists of 19 residues. CDR1 is LGHNA, CDR2 YSLEER, per germline.